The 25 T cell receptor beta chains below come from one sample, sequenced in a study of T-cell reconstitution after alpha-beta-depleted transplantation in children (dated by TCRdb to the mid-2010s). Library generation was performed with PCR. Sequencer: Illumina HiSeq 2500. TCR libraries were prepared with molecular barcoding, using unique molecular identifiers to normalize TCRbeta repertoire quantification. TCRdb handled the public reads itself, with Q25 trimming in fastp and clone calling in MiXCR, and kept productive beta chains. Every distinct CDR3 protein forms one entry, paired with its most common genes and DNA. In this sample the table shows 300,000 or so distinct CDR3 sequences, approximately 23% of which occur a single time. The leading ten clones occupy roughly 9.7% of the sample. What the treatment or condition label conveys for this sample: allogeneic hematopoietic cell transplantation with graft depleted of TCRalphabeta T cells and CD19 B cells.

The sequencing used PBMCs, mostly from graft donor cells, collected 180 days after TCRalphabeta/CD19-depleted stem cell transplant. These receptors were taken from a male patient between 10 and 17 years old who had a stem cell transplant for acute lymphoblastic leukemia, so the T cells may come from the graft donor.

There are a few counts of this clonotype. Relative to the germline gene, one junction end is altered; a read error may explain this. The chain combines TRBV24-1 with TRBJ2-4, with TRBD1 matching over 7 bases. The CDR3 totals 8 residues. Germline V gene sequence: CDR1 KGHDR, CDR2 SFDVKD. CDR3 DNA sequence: TGTGCCACCAGTAGACAGGGCTTC. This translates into CATSRQGF.

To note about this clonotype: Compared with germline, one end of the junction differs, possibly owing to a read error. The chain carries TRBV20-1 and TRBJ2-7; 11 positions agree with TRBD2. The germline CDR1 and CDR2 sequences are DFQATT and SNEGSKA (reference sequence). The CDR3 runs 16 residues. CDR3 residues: CSATRWLAGGRYEQSF. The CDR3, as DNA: TGCAGTGCTACTAGATGGCTAGCGGGAGGCCGCTACGAGCAGTCCTTC.

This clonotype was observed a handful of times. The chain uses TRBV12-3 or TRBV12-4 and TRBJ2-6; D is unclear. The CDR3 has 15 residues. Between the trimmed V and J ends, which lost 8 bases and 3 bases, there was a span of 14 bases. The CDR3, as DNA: TGTGCCAGCCAGCGTGGGCCCTTTGGGGCCAACGTCCTGACTTTC. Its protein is CASQRGPFGANVLTF.

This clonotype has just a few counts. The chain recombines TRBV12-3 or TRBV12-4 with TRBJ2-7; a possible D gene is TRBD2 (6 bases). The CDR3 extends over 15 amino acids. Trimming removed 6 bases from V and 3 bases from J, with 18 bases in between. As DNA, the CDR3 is TGTGCCAGCAGGGGGGGATGGTTGGAGAACTACGAGCAGTACTTC. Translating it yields CASRGGWLENYEQYF.

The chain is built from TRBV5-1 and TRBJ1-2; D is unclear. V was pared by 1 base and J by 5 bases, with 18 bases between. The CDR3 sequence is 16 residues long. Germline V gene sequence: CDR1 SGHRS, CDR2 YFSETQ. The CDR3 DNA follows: TGCGCCAGCAGCTTGTCACCCCCAGGAAATGGTTATGGCTACACCTTC. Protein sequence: CASSLSPPGNGYGYTF.

DNA for the CDR3: TGTGCCAGCAGCGTAGTAGGGTTGAACACTGAAGCTTTCTTT. Protein: CASSVVGLNTEAFF. This sequence joins TRBV9 and TRBJ1-1; D gene unclear. The CDR3 loop spans 14 amino acids. Trimming removed 0 bases from V and 0 bases from J, with 6 bases in between. Germline CDR1 is SGDLS and CDR2 is YYNGEE.

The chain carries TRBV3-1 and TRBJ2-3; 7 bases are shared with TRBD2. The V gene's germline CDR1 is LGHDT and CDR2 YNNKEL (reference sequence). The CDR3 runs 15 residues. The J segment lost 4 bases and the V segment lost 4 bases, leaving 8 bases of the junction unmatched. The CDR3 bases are TGTGCCAGCAGCCGTCGCGGGAGTCCCCCAGATACGCAGTATTTT. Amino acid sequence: CASSRRGSPPDTQYF.

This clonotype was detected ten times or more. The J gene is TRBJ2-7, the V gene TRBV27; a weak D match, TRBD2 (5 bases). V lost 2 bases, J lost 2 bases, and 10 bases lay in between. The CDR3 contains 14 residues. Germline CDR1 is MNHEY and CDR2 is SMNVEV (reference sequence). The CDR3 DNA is TGTGCCAGCAGTTTACGGGGTGGGCCCTACGAGCAGTACTTC. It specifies CASSLRGGPYEQYF.

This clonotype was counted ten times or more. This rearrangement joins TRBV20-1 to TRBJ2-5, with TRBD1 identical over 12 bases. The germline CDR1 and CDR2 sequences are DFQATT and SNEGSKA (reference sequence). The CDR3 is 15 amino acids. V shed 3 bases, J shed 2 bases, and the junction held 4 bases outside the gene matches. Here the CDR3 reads CSASWDRGHQETQYF. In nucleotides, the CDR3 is TGCAGTGCTAGTTGGGACAGGGGGCATCAAGAGACCCAGTACTTC.

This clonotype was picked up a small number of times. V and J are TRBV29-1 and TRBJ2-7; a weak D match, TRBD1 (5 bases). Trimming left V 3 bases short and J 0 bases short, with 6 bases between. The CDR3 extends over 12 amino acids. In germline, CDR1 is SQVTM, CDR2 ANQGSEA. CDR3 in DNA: TGCAGCGTTGAGGGGCACTCCTACGAGCAGTACTTC. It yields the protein CSVEGHSYEQYF.

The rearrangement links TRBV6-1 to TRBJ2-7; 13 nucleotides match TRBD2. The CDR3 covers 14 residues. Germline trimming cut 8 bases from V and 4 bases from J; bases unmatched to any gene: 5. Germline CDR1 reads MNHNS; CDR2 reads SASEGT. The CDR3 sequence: CASSGLAGVYEQYF. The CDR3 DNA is TGTGCCAGCTCAGGACTAGCGGGAGTGTACGAGCAGTACTTC.

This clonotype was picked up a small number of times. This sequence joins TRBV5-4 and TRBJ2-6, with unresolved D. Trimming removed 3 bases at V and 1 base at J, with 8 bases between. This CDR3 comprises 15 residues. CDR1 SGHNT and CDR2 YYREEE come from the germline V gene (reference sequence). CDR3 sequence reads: CASSSTQSGANVLTF. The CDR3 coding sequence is TGTGCCAGCAGCTCAACCCAGTCTGGGGCCAACGTCCTGACTTTC.

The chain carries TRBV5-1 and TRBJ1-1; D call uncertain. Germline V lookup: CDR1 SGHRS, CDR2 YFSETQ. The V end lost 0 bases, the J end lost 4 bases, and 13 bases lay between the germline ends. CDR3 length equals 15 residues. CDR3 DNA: TGCGCCAGCAGCTTGGCGGCGGGATGGGGCACTGAAGCTTTCTTT. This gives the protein CASSLAAGWGTEAFF. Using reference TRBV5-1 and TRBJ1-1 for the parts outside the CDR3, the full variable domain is KAGVTQTPRYLIKTRGQQVTLSCSPISGHRSVSWYQQTPGQGLQFLFEYFSETQRNKGNFPGRFSGRQFSNSRSEMNVSTLELGDSALYLCASSLAAGWGTEAFFGQGTRLTVV.

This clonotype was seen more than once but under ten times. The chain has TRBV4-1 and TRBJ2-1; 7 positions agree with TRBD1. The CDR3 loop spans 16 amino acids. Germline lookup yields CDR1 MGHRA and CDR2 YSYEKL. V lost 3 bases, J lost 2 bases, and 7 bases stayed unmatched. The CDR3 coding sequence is TGCGCCAGCAGCCAGACAAACAGGGGTCCCTACAATGAGCAGTTCTTC. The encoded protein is CASSQTNRGPYNEQFF.

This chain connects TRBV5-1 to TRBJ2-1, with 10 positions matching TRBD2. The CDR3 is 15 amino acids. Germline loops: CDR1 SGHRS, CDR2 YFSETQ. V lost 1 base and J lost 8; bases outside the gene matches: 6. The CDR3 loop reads CASSLSSGSIHEQFF. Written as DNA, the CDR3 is TGCGCCAGCAGCTTGTCTAGCGGGAGTATCCATGAGCAGTTCTTC.

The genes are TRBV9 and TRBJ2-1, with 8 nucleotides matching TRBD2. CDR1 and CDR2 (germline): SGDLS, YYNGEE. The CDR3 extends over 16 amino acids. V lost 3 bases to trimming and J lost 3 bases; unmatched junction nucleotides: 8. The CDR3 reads CASSATIAGNYNEQFF. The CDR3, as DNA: TGTGCCAGCAGCGCCACCATAGCGGGGAACTACAATGAGCAGTTCTTC.

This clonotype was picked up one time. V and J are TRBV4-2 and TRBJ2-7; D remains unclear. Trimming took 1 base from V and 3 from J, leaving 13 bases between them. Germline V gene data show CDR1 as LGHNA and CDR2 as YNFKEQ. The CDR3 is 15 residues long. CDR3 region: CASSQGWTGFYEQYF. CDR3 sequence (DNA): TGTGCCAGCAGCCAAGGGTGGACCGGCTTCTACGAGCAGTACTTC.

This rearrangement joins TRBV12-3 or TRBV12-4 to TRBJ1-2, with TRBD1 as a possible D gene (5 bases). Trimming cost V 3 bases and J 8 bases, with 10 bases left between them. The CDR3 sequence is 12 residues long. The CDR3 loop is CASSFGKGGYTF. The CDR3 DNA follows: TGTGCCAGCAGTTTCGGGAAGGGGGGCTACACCTTC.

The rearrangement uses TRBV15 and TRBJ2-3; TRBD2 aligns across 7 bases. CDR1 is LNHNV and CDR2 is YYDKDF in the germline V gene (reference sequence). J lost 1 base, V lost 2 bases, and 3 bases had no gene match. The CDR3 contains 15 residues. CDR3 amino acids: CATSRHTSGTDTQYF. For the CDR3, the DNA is TGTGCCACCAGCAGACATACTAGCGGCACAGATACGCAGTATTTT.

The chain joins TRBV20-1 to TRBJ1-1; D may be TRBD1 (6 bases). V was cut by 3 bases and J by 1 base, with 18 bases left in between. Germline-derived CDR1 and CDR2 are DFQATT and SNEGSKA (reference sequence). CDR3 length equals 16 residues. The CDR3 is CSARSGFGTKNTEAFF. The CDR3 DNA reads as TGCAGTGCTAGGTCTGGGTTCGGGACAAAGAACACTGAAGCTTTCTTT.

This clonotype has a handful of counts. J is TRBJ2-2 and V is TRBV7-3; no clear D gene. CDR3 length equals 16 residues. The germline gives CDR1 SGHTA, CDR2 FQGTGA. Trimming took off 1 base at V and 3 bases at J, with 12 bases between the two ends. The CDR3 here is CASSLIGRVDTGELFF. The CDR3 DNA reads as TGTGCCAGCAGCTTAATCGGAAGGGTGGACACCGGGGAGCTGTTTTTT.

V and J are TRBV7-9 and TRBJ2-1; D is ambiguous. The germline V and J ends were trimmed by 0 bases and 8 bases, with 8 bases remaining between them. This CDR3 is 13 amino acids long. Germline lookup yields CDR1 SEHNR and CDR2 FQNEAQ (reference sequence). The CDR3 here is CASSLALGDEQFF. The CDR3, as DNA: TGTGCCAGCAGCTTAGCCCTCGGCGATGAGCAGTTCTTC.

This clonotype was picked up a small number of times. Written as DNA, the CDR3 is TGTGCCACCAGGAAGACAGGCAAGGGGACCCAGTACTTC. The encoded protein is CATRKTGKGTQYF. This rearrangement joins TRBV15 to TRBJ2-5, with D possibly TRBD1 on 6 matching bases. The CDR3 is made up of 13 amino acids. Trimming stripped 6 bases from V and 7 bases from J, with 15 bases between. Germline V gene sequence: CDR1 LNHNV, CDR2 YYDKDF (reference sequence).

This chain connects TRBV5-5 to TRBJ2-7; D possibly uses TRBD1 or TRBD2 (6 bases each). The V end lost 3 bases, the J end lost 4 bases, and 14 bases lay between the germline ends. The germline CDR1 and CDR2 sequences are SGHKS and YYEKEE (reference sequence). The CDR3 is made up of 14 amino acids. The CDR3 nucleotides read TGTGCCAGCAGCTGGGGGGCGGCTGTTTACGAGCAGTACTTC. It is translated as CASSWGAAVYEQYF.

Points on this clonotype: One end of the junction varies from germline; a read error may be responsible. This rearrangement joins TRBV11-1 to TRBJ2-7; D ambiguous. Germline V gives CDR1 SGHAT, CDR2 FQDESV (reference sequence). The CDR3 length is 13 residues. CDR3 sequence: CASSFRPGKGKSF. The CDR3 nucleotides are TGTGCCAGCAGCTTCCGGCCAGGAAAGGGAAAGAGCTTC.